The 13 T cell receptor beta chains below were found in one sample sequenced in a study of T cells in Graves' hyperthyroidism and ophthalmopathy. The investigators amplified TCR beta CDR3 regions from RNA transcripts. HTBI primers drove first-round RT-PCR of the TCR CDR3. MiXCR, run by TCRdb on the multiplex PCR reads, gives a single entry per CDR3 protein. The sample has 250,000 to 350,000 distinct CDR3 sequences, around 17% seen once. Sequencing input: blood. Receptors were obtained from a man aged 30 to 45 with Graves' hyperthyroidism.

This clonotype showed up just a few times. A much larger clone sits a single nucleotide away, making a read error possible. This chain connects TRBV28 to TRBJ2-7, with D tentatively TRBD1 or TRBD2 (5 bases each). Germline values: CDR1 MDHEN, CDR2 SYDVKM. The CDR3 length is 15 residues. CDR3 loop: CASSFEGPPSYEQCF. DNA of the CDR3: TGTGCCAGCAGTTTCGAGGGGCCTCCCTCCTACGAGCAGTGCTTC.

This clonotype was counted between two and nine times. This chain connects TRBV7-9 to TRBJ2-3, with TRBD1 matching over 7 bases. V was pared by 5 bases and J by 6 bases, with 17 bases of the junction left unmatched. From germline, CDR1 is SEHNR and CDR2 FQNEAQ (reference sequence). CDR3 size: 17 residues. CDR3 nucleotide sequence: TGTGCCAGCAGCATCGGACAGGTCCCTCTCCGAGGGGATACGCAGTATTTT. It is translated as CASSIGQVPLRGDTQYF.

This clonotype was found a few times. The gene calls are TRBV7-9 and TRBJ2-3, with D possibly being TRBD1 (6 bases). CDR1 is SEHNR, CDR2 FQNEAQ, per germline (reference sequence). Trimming stripped 2 bases from V and 5 bases from J, with 14 bases between. The CDR3 contains 15 residues. Here the CDR3 reads CASSLQTGGGDTQYF. The CDR3 bases are TGTGCCAGCAGCTTACAGACTGGGGGCGGAGATACGCAGTATTTT.

This clonotype was detected many times. V gene TRBV28 combines with J gene TRBJ1-5; 8 nucleotides agree with TRBD1. The CDR3 has 16 residues. The V gene's germline CDR1 is MDHEN and CDR2 SYDVKM. V was clipped by 3 bases and J by 4 bases; unmatched bases: 8. As DNA, the CDR3 is TGTGCCAGCAGTTTCCTTTCTGGGACAGGAAATCAGCCCCAGCATTTT. Encoded protein: CASSFLSGTGNQPQHF.

The chain has TRBV25-1 and TRBJ2-7; 8 bases match TRBD1. Germline lookup yields CDR1 MGHDK and CDR2 SYGVNS. The CDR3 sequence is 13 residues long. V shed 6 bases, J shed 6 bases, and the junction held 7 bases outside the gene matches. CDR3 protein: CASRKTGTGEQYF. The CDR3 DNA reads TGTGCCAGCAGAAAGACAGGGACAGGCGAGCAGTACTTC.

The V gene is TRBV5-1, the J gene TRBJ2-3; TRBD2 agrees at 8 bases. The germline CDR1 and CDR2 sequences are SGHRS and YFSETQ. The CDR3 is made up of 16 amino acids. Trimming cost V 0 bases and J 2 bases; bases outside gene matches: 5. The CDR3 region is CASSLGLGGDTDTQYF. The CDR3 nucleotides are TGCGCCAGCAGCTTGGGGCTCGGGGGGGACACAGATACGCAGTATTTT.

This clonotype was counted between two and nine times. This chain links TRBV9 with TRBJ1-1; possibly TRBD1 for D (6 bases). This CDR3 is built from 14 residues. V lost 3 bases to trimming and J lost 7 bases, with 16 bases between them. Germline V gene lookup returns CDR1 SGDLS and CDR2 YYNGEE. The CDR3 sequence: CASSAHGGRSEAFF. For the CDR3, the DNA is TGTGCCAGCAGCGCCCACGGGGGGCGCAGTGAAGCTTTCTTT. Full variable domain (missing parts from reference TRBV9 and TRBJ1-1): DSGVTQTPKHLITATGQRVTLRCSPRSGDLSVYWYQQSLDQGLQFLIQYYNGEERAKGNILERFSAQQFPDLHSELNLSSLELGDSALYFCASSAHGGRSEAFFGQGTRLTVV.

This clonotype was picked up a small number of times. The rearrangement uses TRBV2 and TRBJ1-5, with 10 nucleotides matching TRBD1. The CDR3 covers 15 residues. The ends lost 6 bases at V and 11 bases at J; junction bases unmatched: 13. Germline CDR1 is SNHLY and CDR2 is FYNNEI. CDR3 amino acids: CASSSPGQGTQAQHF. Here the CDR3 DNA reads TGTGCCAGCAGCTCCCCGGGACAGGGGACTCAAGCCCAGCATTTT.

As concerns this clonotype: The junction departs from germline at one end; a sequencing error may be responsible. V and J are TRBV5-6 and TRBJ2-5; the D gene is possibly TRBD2 (6 bases). Germline CDR1 and CDR2: SGHDT and YYEEEE. CDR3 size: 16 residues. The CDR3 region is CAGSLAGSGSPETQYF. The DNA for the CDR3 is TGTGCCGGCAGCTTGGCGGGGTCAGGGAGTCCAGAGACCCAGTACTTC.

This clonotype was counted at least ten times. The J gene is TRBJ2-7, the V gene TRBV2, with a possible D match to TRBD2 (5 bases). Germline lookup yields CDR1 SNHLY and CDR2 FYNNEI. There are 13 residues in the CDR3. The V and J ends lost 7 bases and 0 bases respectively, with 10 bases between them. DNA of the CDR3: TGTGCCAGCAAGTCCAGCGGCTCCTACGAGCAGTACTTC. Translating gives CASKSSGSYEQYF. Full variable domain (outside the CDR3, taken from reference TRBV2 and TRBJ2-7): EPEVTQTPSHQVTQMGQEVILRCVPISNHLYFYWYRQILGQKVEFLVSFYNNEISEKSEIFDDQFSVERPDGSNFTLKIRSTKLEDSAMYFCASKSSGSYEQYFGPGTRLTVT.

This clonotype was counted at least ten times. The chain links TRBV5-6 to TRBJ1-5; possible D gene TRBD1, 6 bases. Trimming left V 0 bases short and J 7 bases short, with 11 bases between. Looked up from germline, CDR1 is SGHDT and CDR2 is YYEEEE. This CDR3 contains 14 residues. The CDR3 DNA follows: TGTGCCAGCAGCTTGGGGCCAGGGGAACAGCCCCAGCATTTT. Translating it yields CASSLGPGEQPQHF.

The V call is TRBV19, the J call TRBJ2-6; weak D call: TRBD2 (5 bases). Trimming took 6 bases from V and 4 from J, leaving 13 bases between them. Germline V CDR1 and CDR2: LNHDA, SQIVND (reference sequence). The CDR3 has 15 amino acids. The CDR3: CASSGNIRGANVLTF. The CDR3 DNA reads TGTGCCAGTAGCGGGAATATCCGGGGGGCCAACGTCCTGACTTTC.

CDR3 loop: CASSREPTRAETQYF. The CDR3 bases are TGTGCCAGCAGCCGGGAGCCGACGCGCGCGGAGACCCAGTACTTC. The chain uses TRBV5-4 and TRBJ2-5; D is perhaps TRBD2 (6 bases). The CDR3 totals 15 residues. Germline assignment: CDR1 SGHNT and CDR2 YYREEE (reference sequence). Between the trimmed V and J ends, which lost 4 bases and 5 bases, there was a span of 18 bases.